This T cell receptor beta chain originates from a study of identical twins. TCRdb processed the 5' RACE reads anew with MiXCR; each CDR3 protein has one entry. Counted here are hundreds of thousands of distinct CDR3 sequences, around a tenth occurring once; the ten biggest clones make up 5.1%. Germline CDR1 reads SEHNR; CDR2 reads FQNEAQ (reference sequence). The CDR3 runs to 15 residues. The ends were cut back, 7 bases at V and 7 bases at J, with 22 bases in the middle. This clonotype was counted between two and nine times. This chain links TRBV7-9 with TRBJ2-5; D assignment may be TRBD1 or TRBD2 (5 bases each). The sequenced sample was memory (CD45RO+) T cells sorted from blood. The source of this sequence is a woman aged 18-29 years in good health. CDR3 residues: CASMSSGTRRGTQYF. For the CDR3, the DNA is TGTGCCAGCATGTCGTCCGGGACCCGTCGGGGGACCCAGTACTTC.